The 8 T cell receptor beta chains reported below all come from one sample, sequenced in a study of blood T cells in healthy people across ages. PCR was performed a second time for roughly 7 to 12 cycles using a sample-barcoded 5' primer and a J-beta primer mix. TCRdb independently ran MiXCR on the 5' RACE reads; one entry per CDR3 protein. The sample records some 700,000 distinct CDR3 sequences, approximately 21% being singletons. The source material was blood. These receptors were obtained from a man aged 65-85 years in good health.

The genes are TRBV4-3 and TRBJ1-4; TRBD1 agrees at 8 bases. Germline V CDR1 and CDR2: LGHNA, YSLEER. This CDR3 has 14 residues. The V and J ends lost 0 bases and 8 bases, in that order; junction bases with no gene match: 2. CDR3 amino acids: CASSQEDRAEKLFF. As DNA, the CDR3 is TGCGCCAGCAGCCAAGAGGACAGGGCGGAAAAACTGTTTTTT.

V is TRBV6-5 and J is TRBJ1-1; no clear D. The V end lost 2 bases, the J end lost 4 bases, and 8 bases lay between the germline ends. CDR1 and CDR2 from the germline V gene are MNHEY and SVGAGI. The CDR3 has 13 residues. The CDR3 DNA is TGTGCCAGCAGTTACCCCTCCGGCACTGAAGCTTTCTTT. Protein sequence: CASSYPSGTEAFF.

There are a few counts of this clonotype. The chain is built from TRBV5-1 and TRBJ2-1; 8 bases are shared with TRBD1. Per germline, CDR1 SGHRS and CDR2 YFSETQ. CDR3 length: 15 amino acids. V lost 0 bases, J lost 8 bases, and 7 bases stayed unmatched. The DNA for the CDR3 is TGCGCCAGCAGCTTGGGTAGACAGGGGAGCGATGAGCAGTTCTTC. Translation gives CASSLGRQGSDEQFF.

This chain links TRBV20-1 with TRBJ2-5, with a tentative D call TRBD2 (5 bases). V was shortened by 5 bases and J by 4 bases, with 14 bases between the two germline ends. CDR1 and CDR2 (germline): DFQATT, SNEGSKA (reference sequence). CDR3 length: 13 amino acids. In DNA form, the CDR3 reads TGCAGTGCTGGGGTCATCCGGGGAGAGACCCAGTACTTC. Translated: CSAGVIRGETQYF.

V gene TRBV9 combines with J gene TRBJ2-3, with 15 positions matching TRBD2. Germline V gene data show CDR1 as SGDLS and CDR2 as YYNGEE. The CDR3 is 16 residues long. The ends lost 4 bases at V and 9 bases at J; junction bases unmatched: 9. CDR3 bases: TGTGCCAGCAGCCCCCGGACTAGCGGGGGGGCCAAGACGCAGTATTTT. This encodes CASSPRTSGGAKTQYF.

The chain uses TRBV9 and TRBJ1-4, with 9 bases that match TRBD1. Germline CDR1 SGDLS, CDR2 YYNGEE. J was trimmed by 7 bases and V by 3 bases; bases with no gene match: 7. CDR3 length: 15 amino acids. CDR3 sequence reads: CASSAGTGFGEKLFF. CDR3 bases: TGTGCCAGCAGCGCCGGGACAGGGTTCGGTGAAAAACTGTTTTTT.

This clonotype has just a few counts. The chain links TRBV21-1 to TRBJ1-5. TRBV21-1 is given as a pseudogene. This CDR3 has 17 amino acids. CDR3 bases: TGTGCCAGCACACAGAAACGGGGATTGCCAAGCAATCAGCCCCAGCATTTT. This translates into CASTQKRGLPSNQPQHF.

This clonotype has a count of ten or more. The chain has TRBV29-1 and TRBJ2-7; D not certain. This CDR3 is built from 10 residues. With 8 bases removed from V and 0 bases from J, the gap between germline ends came to 5 bases. Germline loops: CDR1 SQVTM, CDR2 ANQGSEA. CDR3: CSLYSYEQYV. For the CDR3, the DNA is TGCAGCCTATACTCCTACGAGCAGTACGTC.